The clone carrying this TCR beta chain was found once. This entry belongs to a study of T-cell memory formation after mild COVID-19. TCRdb ran MiXCR on the 5' RACE reads and lists one entry per CDR3 protein. The table includes tens of thousands of distinct CDR3 sequences, 9.3% detected once. V lost 4 bases and J lost 3, with 17 bases in between. Germline V CDR1 and CDR2: MNHEY, SVGAGI. CDR3 length: 16 amino acids. The chain is built from TRBV6-5 and TRBJ2-3, with a possible D match to TRBD2 (5 bases). The TCR sequence derives from an adult woman who had mild COVID-19 (a few samples of this study predate the infection). Cell type and time point are not known. The sample taken for sequencing was PBMCs or a T cell subset sorted from them (not recorded which). CDR3 in amino acids: CASSLVPQGGTDTQYF. CDR3 coding DNA: TGTGCCAGCAGTTTGGTTCCCCAAGGAGGTACAGATACGCAGTATTTT.